This section outlines one T cell receptor (beta chain) sequence together with its context. Treatment noted: oral pan-JAK inhibitor, 5-10 mg twice daily. This record comes from a study of CD8+ T cells in alopecia areata. The CDR3 is 11 amino acids. Trimming shortened V by 4 bases and J by 5 bases, and 8 bases separated the two germline ends. From germline, CDR1 is SQVTM and CDR2 ANQGSEA. Following RNA extraction, reverse transcription yielded cDNA that acted as the sequencing template. Profiled with immunoSEQ multiplex PCR; TCRdb holds only in-frame clones, not every one. The sample has some 240,000 clones, approximately 57% seen once.

The sequences come from CD4+ T cells sorted from blood, collected at week 4, from a patient treated with tofacitinib. This TCR derives from a human donor with alopecia areata. The chain carries TRBV29-1 and TRBJ1-2, with D unresolved. For the CDR3, the DNA is TGCAGCGTTGTGACCGTATATGGCTACACCTTC. Amino acid sequence: CSVVTVYGYTF.